This T cell receptor (beta chain) is drawn from a study of blood T cell repertoires in COVID-19. V lost 4 bases, J lost 1 base, and 10 bases lay in between. CDR3 length: 15 residues. Germline CDR1 is MDHEN and CDR2 is SYDVKM. TCRdb keeps only in-frame clones here, not all; method: immunoSEQ multiplex PCR. The sample has over 400,000 clones, 70% to 90% seen once. The TCR was taken from a human donor in a cohort sampled during active COVID-19. The sample consisted of peripheral blood. This rearrangement joins TRBV28 to TRBJ2-2; TRBD2 is a possible D gene (5 bases). The CDR3 loop is CASSSRVRNTGELFF. CDR3 DNA: TGTGCCAGCAGTTCGAGGGTCAGGAACACCGGGGAGCTGTTTTTT.